This T cell receptor (beta chain) appears in the sequencing data of a study of graft-versus-host responses after intestinal transplantation. Study as a whole: Tacrolimus and steroids were given for around 3 years to all recipients after anti-thymocyte globulin induction.

TCRdb keeps only in-frame clones here, not all; method: immunoSEQ multiplex PCR. The top ten clones hold 0.1% of a sample with roughly 75,000 clones, 91% of them seen once. This clone appeared once. The target antigen is unknown. Trimming shortened V by 2 bases and J by 2 bases, and 12 bases separated the two germline ends. This CDR3 has 16 amino acids. Overall study results and limits: GvH clones were found in recipient marrow; some appeared first in ileum or blood. The study found high graft-versus-host to host-versus-graft clonal ratios in allografts of patients with graft-donor T cell macrochimerism. Early post-transplant HvG declines showed an association with peak circulating GvH clone levels.

The sequence was collected from a human donor who received an intestinal transplant. The source was unstimulated CD4+ T cells sorted from spleen or lymph node cells, collected before intestinal transplant. The chain employs TRBV23-1 and TRBJ1-4; D unclear. TRBV23-1 is an open reading frame whose function is uncertain. The CDR3 region has the DNA TGCGCCAGCAGTCAAGGTGGAGTGTACACTAATGAAAAACTGTTTTTT. Its translation is CASSQGGVYTNEKLFF.